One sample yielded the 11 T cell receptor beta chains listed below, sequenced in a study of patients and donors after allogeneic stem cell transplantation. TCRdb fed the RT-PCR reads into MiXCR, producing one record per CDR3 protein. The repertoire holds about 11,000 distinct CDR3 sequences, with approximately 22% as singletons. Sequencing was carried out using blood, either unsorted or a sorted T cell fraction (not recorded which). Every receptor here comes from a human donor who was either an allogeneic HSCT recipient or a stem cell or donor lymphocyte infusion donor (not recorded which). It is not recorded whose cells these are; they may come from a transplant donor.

The CDR3 sequence: CASSDTGGTYEQYF. The CDR3 DNA is TGTGCCAGCAGTGATACAGGGGGAACCTACGAGCAGTACTTC. This sequence joins TRBV6-2 or TRBV6-3 and TRBJ2-7; 8 bases agree with TRBD1. CDR3 length: 14 residues. The J segment lost 2 bases and the V segment lost 5 bases, leaving 5 bases of the junction unmatched. CDR1 and CDR2 from the germline V gene are MNHEY and SVGEGT.

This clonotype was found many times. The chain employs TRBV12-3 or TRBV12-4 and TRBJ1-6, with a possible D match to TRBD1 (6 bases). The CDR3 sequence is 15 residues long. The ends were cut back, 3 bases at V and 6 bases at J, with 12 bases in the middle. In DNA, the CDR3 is TGTGCCAGCAGTTTTCAGGGGCTCTCTAATTCACCCCTCCACTTT. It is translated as CASSFQGLSNSPLHF.

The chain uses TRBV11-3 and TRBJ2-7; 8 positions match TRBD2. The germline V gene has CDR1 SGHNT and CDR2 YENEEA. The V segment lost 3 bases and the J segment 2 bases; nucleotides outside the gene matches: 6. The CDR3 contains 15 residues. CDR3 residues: CASSLSGGTAYEQYF. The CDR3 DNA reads TGTGCCAGCAGCTTGAGCGGGGGTACCGCCTACGAGCAGTACTTC. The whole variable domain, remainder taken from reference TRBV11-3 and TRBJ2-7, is EAGVVQSPRYKIIEKKQPVAFWCNPISGHNTLYWYLQNLGQGPELLIRYENEEAVDDSQLPKDRFSAERLKGVDSTLKIQPAELGDSAVYLCASSLSGGTAYEQYFGPGTRLTVT.

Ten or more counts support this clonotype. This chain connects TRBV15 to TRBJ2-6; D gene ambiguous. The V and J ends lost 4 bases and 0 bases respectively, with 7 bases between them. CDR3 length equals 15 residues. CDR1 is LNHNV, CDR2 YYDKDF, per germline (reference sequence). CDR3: CATSTGSSGANVLTF. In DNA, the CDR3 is TGTGCCACCAGCACTGGGTCCTCTGGGGCCAACGTCCTGACTTTC. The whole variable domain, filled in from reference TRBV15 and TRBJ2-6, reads DAMVIQNPRYQVTQFGKPVTLSCSQTLNHNVMYWYQQKSSQAPKLLFHYYDKDFNNEADTPDNFQSRRPNTSFCFLDIRSPGLGDTAMYLCATSTGSSGANVLTFGAGSRLTVL.

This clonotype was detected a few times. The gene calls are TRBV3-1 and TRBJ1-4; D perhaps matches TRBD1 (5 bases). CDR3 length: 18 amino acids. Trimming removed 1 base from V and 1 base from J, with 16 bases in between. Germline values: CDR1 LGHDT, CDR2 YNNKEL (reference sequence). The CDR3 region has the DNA TGTGCCAGCAGCCAAGTCTACTCCCCAGGGAGAACTAATGAAAAACTGTTTTTT. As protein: CASSQVYSPGRTNEKLFF.

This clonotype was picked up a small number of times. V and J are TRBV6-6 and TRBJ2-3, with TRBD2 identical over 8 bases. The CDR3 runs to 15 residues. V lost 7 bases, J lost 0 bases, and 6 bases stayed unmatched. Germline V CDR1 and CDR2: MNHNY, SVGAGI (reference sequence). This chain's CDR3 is CASTHGGGSTDTQYF. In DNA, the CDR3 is TGTGCCAGCACTCACGGGGGGGGCAGCACAGATACGCAGTATTTT.

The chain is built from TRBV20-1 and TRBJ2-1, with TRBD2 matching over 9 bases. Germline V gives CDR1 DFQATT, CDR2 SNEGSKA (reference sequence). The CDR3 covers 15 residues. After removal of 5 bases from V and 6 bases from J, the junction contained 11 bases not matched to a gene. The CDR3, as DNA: TGCAGTGCTCATAGCGGGCTAGCGGGGTTCAATGAGCAGTTCTTC. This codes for CSAHSGLAGFNEQFF.

CDR3 DNA sequence: TGTGCCAGCAGTTTAGCGCACGCGACAGACTACAATGAGCAGTTCTTC. Protein: CASSLAHATDYNEQFF. This chain uses TRBV12-3 or TRBV12-4 with TRBJ2-1; possibly TRBD1 for D (5 bases). The CDR3 consists of 16 residues. V was trimmed by 0 bases and J by 3 bases, leaving 12 bases between them.

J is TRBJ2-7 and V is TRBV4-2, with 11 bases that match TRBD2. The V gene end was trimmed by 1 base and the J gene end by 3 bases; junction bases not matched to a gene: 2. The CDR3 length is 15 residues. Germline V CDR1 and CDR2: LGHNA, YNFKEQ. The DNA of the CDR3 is TGTGCCAGCAGCCAAGGACTAGCGGGGAGCTACGAGCAGTACTTC. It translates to CASSQGLAGSYEQYF.

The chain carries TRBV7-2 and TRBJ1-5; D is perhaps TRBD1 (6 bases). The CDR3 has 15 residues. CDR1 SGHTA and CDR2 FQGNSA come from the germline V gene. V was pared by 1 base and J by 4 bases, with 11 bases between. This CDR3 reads CASSLEQGLNQPQHF. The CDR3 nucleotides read TGTGCCAGCAGCTTAGAACAGGGTCTGAATCAGCCCCAGCATTTT.

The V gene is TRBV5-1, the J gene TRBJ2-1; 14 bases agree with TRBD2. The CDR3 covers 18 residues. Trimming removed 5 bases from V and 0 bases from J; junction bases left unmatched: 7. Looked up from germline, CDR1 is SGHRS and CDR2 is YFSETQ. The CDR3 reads CASSLVGTSGGSYNEQFF. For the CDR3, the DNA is TGCGCCAGCAGTCTAGTTGGGACTAGCGGGGGCTCCTACAATGAGCAGTTCTTC.